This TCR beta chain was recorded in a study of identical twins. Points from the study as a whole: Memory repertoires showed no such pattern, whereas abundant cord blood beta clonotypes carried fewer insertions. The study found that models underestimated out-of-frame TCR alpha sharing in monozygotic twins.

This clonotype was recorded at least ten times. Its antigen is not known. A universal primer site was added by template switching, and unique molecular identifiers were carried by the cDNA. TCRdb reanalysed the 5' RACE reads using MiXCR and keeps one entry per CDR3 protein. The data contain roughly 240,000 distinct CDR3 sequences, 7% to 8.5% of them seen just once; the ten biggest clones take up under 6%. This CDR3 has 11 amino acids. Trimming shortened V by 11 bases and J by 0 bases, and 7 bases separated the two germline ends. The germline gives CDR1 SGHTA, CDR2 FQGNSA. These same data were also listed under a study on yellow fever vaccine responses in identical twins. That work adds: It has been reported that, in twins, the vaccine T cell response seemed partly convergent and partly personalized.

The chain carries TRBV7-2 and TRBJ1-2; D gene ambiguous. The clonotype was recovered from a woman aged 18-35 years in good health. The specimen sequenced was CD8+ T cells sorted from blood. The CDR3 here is CAVQSNYGYTF. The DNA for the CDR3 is TGTGCCGTACAGTCTAACTATGGCTACACCTTC.